This is a list of T cell receptor beta chains from one sample in a study of T cell changes during pregnancy in multiple sclerosis. The protocol was immunoSEQ multiplex PCR, while the TCRdb copy is restricted to in-frame clones and leaves out a portion. Of about 38,000 clones in the sample, 85% to 95% were seen once. The sequencing here drew on CD4+ T cells from peripheral blood mononuclear cells, taken in the third trimester of pregnancy. The receptors stem from a female donor in good health, enrolled as a control in a pregnancy study. CDR3s include the opening cysteine and the closing phenylalanine or tryptophan. D genes are given only for firm matches. A row's size may be missing; if present it is once, few, many or a size class.

clone_size	v_call	d_call	cdr3_length	j_call	cdr3_aa	cdr3_nt
once	TRBV30	NA	12	TRBJ1-3	CAWGTSPDTIYF	TGTGCCTGGGGGACAAGCCCTGACACCATATATTTT
NA	TRBV5-1	TRBD2	15	TRBJ2-5	CASSLAGLAGETQYF	TGCGCCAGCAGCTTGGCCGGACTAGCGGGAGAGACCCAGTACTTC
NA	TRBV5-4	NA	15	TRBJ1-5	CASSLAGGSNQPQHF	TGTGCCAGCAGCTTGGCGGGTGGGAGCAATCAGCCCCAGCATTTT
NA	TRBV5-1	TRBD1	15	TRBJ1-5	CASSSDGTGAQPQHF	TGCGCCAGCAGCTCAGACGGGACAGGGGCGCAGCCCCAGCATTTT
NA	TRBV4-1	TRBD1	16	TRBJ1-1	CASSHPGGQANTEAFF	TGCGCCAGCAGCCATCCCGGGGGACAGGCAAACACTGAAGCTTTCTTT
NA	TRBV7-9	TRBD2	14	TRBJ2-1	CARSIAGASDEQFF	TGTGCCCGCTCGATAGCGGGAGCGTCGGATGAGCAGTTCTTC
NA	TRBV6-5	TRBD1	15	TRBJ1-5	CASSHDRGRNQPQHF	TGTGCCAGCAGCCATGACAGGGGCCGCAATCAGCCCCAGCATTTT
NA	TRBV9	TRBD2	15	TRBJ2-3	CASSSGTSGTDTQYF	TGTGCCAGCAGTAGCGGGACTAGCGGCACAGATACGCAGTATTTT
NA	TRBV5-8	NA	15	TRBJ2-1	CASSRRLLASNEQFF	TGTGCCAGCAGCCGACGATTGCTAGCGTCCAATGAGCAGTTCTTC
NA	TRBV7-6	TRBD1	15	TRBJ1-5	CASSLDGVRGTPQHF	TGTGCCAGCAGCTTAGATGGGGTCAGGGGGACGCCCCAGCATTTT
NA	TRBV27	NA	15	TRBJ1-1	CASSRQLTGFAEAFF	TGTGCCAGCAGTAGACAACTGACAGGATTCGCCGAAGCTTTCTTT
NA	TRBV6-1	NA	13	TRBJ1-5	CASSNREGQPQHF	TGTGCCAGCAGTAATCGGGAGGGACAGCCCCAGCATTTT
NA	TRBV9	TRBD1	17	TRBJ2-7	CASSAGTGSWGSLEQYF	TGTGCCAGCAGCGCTGGGACAGGGTCTTGGGGCTCCCTCGAGCAGTACTTC
NA	TRBV6-1	TRBD2	16	TRBJ2-1	CASSAGLAGARSEQFF	TGTGCCAGCAGTGCAGGGCTAGCGGGAGCCCGGAGTGAGCAGTTCTTC
NA	TRBV6-5	NA	15	TRBJ1-5	CASSYSQYSNQPQHF	TGTGCCAGCAGTTACTCGCAGTATAGCAATCAGCCCCAGCATTTT
NA	TRBV19	TRBD1	16	TRBJ1-4	CASTPGTGFVGEKLFF	TGTGCCAGTACTCCCGGGACAGGGTTCGTCGGTGAAAAACTGTTTTTT
once	TRBV27	NA	12	TRBJ1-2	CASSSQRYGYTF	TGTGCCAGCAGCTCACAGAGATATGGCTACACCTTC
NA	TRBV9	NA	14	TRBJ2-3	CASSGTLPVLTQYF	TGTGCCAGCAGCGGCACATTACCAGTATTGACGCAGTATTTT
NA	TRBV6-1	TRBD1	14	TRBJ2-6	CASDRGPGANVLTF	TGTGCCAGTGACAGGGGGCCAGGGGCCAACGTCCTGACTTTC
NA	TRBV19	TRBD1	13	TRBJ1-1	CASIDRAGTEAFF	TGTGCCAGTATTGACAGGGCGGGCACTGAAGCTTTCTTT
NA	TRBV5-5	NA	13	TRBJ1-3	CASSLDTGGTIYF	TGTGCCAGCAGCTTGGACACAGGTGGCACCATATATTTT
NA	TRBV9	TRBD2	16	TRBJ2-1	CASSVPGGGAVNEQFF	TGTGCCAGCAGCGTACCTGGCGGGGGGGCGGTCAATGAGCAGTTCTTC
few	TRBV19	TRBD1	15	TRBJ2-7	CASSITGTGGNEQYF	TGTGCCAGTAGTATCACCGGGACAGGGGGGAACGAGCAGTACTTC
NA	TRBV7-9	NA	15	TRBJ2-4	CASSSPAGAKNIQYF	TGTGCCAGCAGCTCCCCCGCGGGGGCCAAAAACATTCAGTACTTC
NA	TRBV5-6	TRBD1	15	TRBJ1-2	CASSLGQVLVHGYTF	TGTGCCAGCAGCTTAGGACAGGTCCTAGTACATGGCTACACCTTC
NA	TRBV14	TRBD1	16	TRBJ1-3	CASSQSTGGSGNTIYF	TGTGCCAGCAGCCAATCGACAGGGGGCTCTGGAAACACCATATATTTT
NA	TRBV19	TRBD1	14	TRBJ2-1	CASSTLTTGGEQFF	TGTGCCAGTAGTACCCTCACCACAGGGGGTGAGCAGTTCTTC
NA	TRBV7-2	NA	15	TRBJ2-3	CASSLDRVGTDTQYF	TGTGCCAGCAGCTTAGACAGGGTTGGCACAGATACGCAGTATTTT
few	TRBV28	TRBD1	12	TRBJ1-1	CASQDRGPEAFF	TGTGCCAGCCAGGACAGGGGCCCTGAAGCTTTCTTT
NA	TRBV12-1	NA	12	TRBJ2-1	CASSPRLEKQFF	TGTGCCAGCAGCCCCCGACTAGAAAAGCAGTTCTTC
NA	TRBV6-4	NA	14	TRBJ2-1	CASSSDYSYNEQFF	TGTGCCAGCAGCTCAGATTACTCCTACAATGAGCAGTTCTTC
NA	TRBV5-8	NA	16	TRBJ2-1	CASSLVRSGTYNEQFF	TGTGCCAGCAGCTTGGTTCGTAGCGGAACCTACAATGAGCAGTTCTTC
NA	TRBV15	TRBD2	14	TRBJ2-3	CATSRDIGSGGEYF	TGTGCCACCAGCAGAGATATTGGTAGCGGGGGGGAGTATTTT
NA	TRBV7-9	NA	14	TRBJ1-1	CASSPTGMRTEAFF	TGTGCCAGCAGCCCTACAGGGATGAGGACTGAAGCTTTCTTT
NA	TRBV15	TRBD1	16	TRBJ1-3	CATSRVRQGAGNTIYF	TGTGCCACCAGCAGAGTTAGACAGGGTGCTGGAAACACCATATATTTT
few	TRBV19	NA	12	TRBJ1-1	CATLSYLSEAFF	TGTGCCACCCTTAGTTATTTATCTGAAGCTTTCTTT
NA	TRBV5-1	NA	16	TRBJ2-2	CASSLGISADTGELFF	TGCGCCAGCAGCTTAGGGATTAGCGCTGACACCGGGGAGCTGTTTTTT
NA	TRBV18	NA	15	TRBJ1-5	CASSRIGGRDQPQHF	TGTGCCAGCTCTCGGATCGGAGGGAGGGATCAGCCCCAGCATTTT
NA	TRBV23-1	NA	14	TRBJ2-1	CASSHSGRFNEQFF	TGCGCCAGCAGTCACTCGGGTCGATTTAATGAGCAGTTCTTC
few	TRBV18	NA	13	TRBJ1-1	CASSLGMNTEAFF	TGTGCCAGCTCACTCGGGATGAACACTGAAGCTTTCTTT
NA	TRBV29-1	NA	13	TRBJ1-1	CSAQLAMNTEAFF	TGCAGCGCCCAGTTGGCCATGAACACTGAAGCTTTCTTT
NA	TRBV2	NA	14	TRBJ2-3	CASSVPSSTDTQYF	TGTGCCAGCAGTGTCCCTTCGAGCACAGATACGCAGTATTTT
NA	TRBV7-9	NA	15	TRBJ1-1	CASTQTMGGNTEAFF	TGTGCCAGCACCCAGACCATGGGGGGTAACACTGAAGCTTTCTTT
NA	TRBV6-5	NA	16	TRBJ2-2	CASSYTTSGATGELFF	TGTGCCAGCAGTTACACGACTTCAGGGGCCACCGGGGAGCTGTTTTTT
NA	TRBV5-4	NA	13	TRBJ2-5	CASSRPGRETQYF	TGTGCCAGCAGCAGACCAGGGCGGGAGACCCAGTACTTC
NA	TRBV12-5	TRBD1	15	TRBJ2-3	CASSVDRGITDTQYF	TGTGCTAGTTCCGTGGACAGGGGGATCACAGATACGCAGTATTTT
NA	TRBV19	NA	13	TRBJ2-3	CASSPPSTDTQYF	TGTGCCAGTAGTCCCCCTAGCACAGATACGCAGTATTTT
NA	TRBV28	NA	16	TRBJ2-2	CASSLSSGRNTGELFF	TGTGCCAGCAGTTTATCGTCCGGGAGGAACACCGGGGAGCTGTTTTTT
NA	TRBV5-1	NA	13	TRBJ2-1	CASSQDNNNEQFF	TGCGCCAGCAGCCAGGACAATAACAATGAGCAGTTCTTC